This T cell receptor (beta chain) was identified during a study of cytomegalovirus exposure and HLA in healthy donors. Study-wide findings and caveats: Specific recognition of CMV antigens was confirmed in vitro for a few chains (all CMV-associated).

The primer mix had 60 Vbeta and 13 Jbeta primers. Profiling relied on immunoSEQ multiplex PCR, and the TCRdb table lists in-frame clones only, not all of them. The sample holds around 150,000 clones, about 82% seen once. Germline CDR1 SEHNR, CDR2 FQNEAQ (reference sequence). The CDR3 spans 15 residues. The V end lost 1 base, the J end lost 6 bases, and 13 bases lay between the germline ends. For this clone: The antigen is not known.

The receptor comes from a woman aged 25-40 years in good health and CMV-seropositive. The rearrangement uses TRBV7-9 and TRBJ2-1; tentative D call: TRBD2 (6 bases). The sample consisted of PBMCs. CDR3 in amino acids: CASSLEGTGGNEQFF. In DNA form, the CDR3 reads TGTGCCAGCAGCTTAGAGGGGACTGGAGGCAATGAGCAGTTCTTC.